This TCR beta chain was sequenced for a study of blood T cell repertoires in COVID-19. Only in-frame clones appear in the TCRdb table, and some are missing; sequencing was by immunoSEQ multiplex PCR. Among a few hundred thousand clones listed, roughly 90% were seen once. Germline values: CDR1 SEHNR, CDR2 FQNEAQ (reference sequence). The CDR3 has 14 amino acids. J lost 6 bases, V lost 3 bases, and 5 bases had no gene match. Sequencing was performed on peripheral blood. This sequence joins TRBV7-9 and TRBJ1-1; 9 bases map to TRBD1. This TCR derives from a woman in her 30s with COVID-19, enrolled during active disease. CDR3 nucleotides: TGTGCCAGCAGCTTGGACAGGGGTTGGGCTGAAGCTTTCTTT. It codes for CASSLDRGWAEAFF.